The clone carrying this T cell receptor (beta chain) counts as medium-sized. The record originates from a study of metastatic and nonmetastatic thyroid tumors. Overall study: The study looked at repertoires side by side in blood and in tumor or nodule tissue from malignant and benign thyroid patients.

TCRdb re-processed the PCR reads through MiXCR. Seen here are roughly 71,000 clones, less than 20% observed once, and the top ten hold about 13%. Germline V gene lookup returns CDR1 MNHNS and CDR2 SASEGT. V lost 5 bases and J lost 4; bases outside the gene matches: 5. This CDR3 has 15 residues. Every patient was untreated before thyroid surgery. Sequencing was carried out using blood. This TCR was recovered from a female donor with papillary thyroid cancer or a benign thyroid nodule (not recorded which). Some clones in this sample may be carry-over from other donors' samples. The chain couples TRBV6-1 to TRBJ1-3; the match to TRBD1 covers 10 bases. DNA for the CDR3: TGTGCCAGCAGTCTCGACAGGGGGCGAGGAAACACCATATATTTT. Translating it yields CASSLDRGRGNTIYF.